These 20 T cell receptor beta chains were all obtained from the same sample, sequenced in a study of cytomegalovirus exposure and HLA in healthy donors. The PCR used 60 Vbeta and 13 Jbeta primers. Libraries were prepared by immunoSEQ multiplex PCR; TCRdb keeps only in-frame clonotypes and omits some of them. Among some 150,000 clones listed, around 75% were seen once. The sequenced material came from PBMCs. All receptors derive from a man younger than 40 in good health and CMV-seronegative.

In its sample, this clone was seen a few times. The rearrangement joins TRBV15 to TRBJ2-3; D is ambiguous. Germline assignment: CDR1 LNHNV and CDR2 YYDKDF (reference sequence). The length of the CDR3 is 13 residues. Trimming cost V 0 bases and J 6 bases, with 7 bases left between them. The CDR3 DNA reads TGTGCCACCAGCAGAGATACCGGGGATACGCAGTATTTT. It translates to CATSRDTGDTQYF.

The rearrangement joins TRBV25-1 to TRBJ2-5, with 11 bases that match TRBD2. From germline, CDR1 is MGHDK and CDR2 SYGVNS. J was trimmed by 5 bases and V by 4 bases; bases with no gene match: 3. This CDR3 has 14 residues. The DNA of the CDR3 is TGTGCCAGCAGTGGAGTAGCGGGGGGGGAGACCCAGTACTTC. Translated, it gives CASSGVAGGETQYF.

The chain employs TRBV18 and TRBJ1-4, with D perhaps matching TRBD1 (6 bases). Trimming left V 4 bases short and J 8 bases short, with 14 bases between. Germline CDR1 is KGHSH and CDR2 is LQKENI. The CDR3 consists of 14 residues. CDR3 nucleotides: TGTGCCAGCTCACATGGCAGGGGTGAAGAAAAACTGTTTTTT. Translation gives CASSHGRGEEKLFF.

This chain joins TRBV28 and TRBJ2-5, with TRBD2 matching 7 bases. V shed 4 bases, J shed 4 bases, and the junction held 9 bases outside the gene matches. The germline V gene has CDR1 MDHEN and CDR2 SYDVKM. The length of the CDR3 is 15 residues. The CDR3 DNA sequence: TGTGCCAGCAGTTCCCAGCGGGGTGGGCTAGAGACCCAGTACTTC. It is translated as CASSSQRGGLETQYF. Full variable domain (outside the CDR3, taken from reference TRBV28 and TRBJ2-5): DVKVTQSSRYLVKRTGEKVFLECVQDMDHENMFWYRQDPGLGLRLIYFSYDVKMKEKGDIPEGYSVSREKKERFSLILESASTNQTSMYLCASSSQRGGLETQYFGPGTRLLVL.

In its sample, this clone was seen a few times. This sequence joins TRBV7-9 and TRBJ2-7; 7 bases are shared with TRBD2. CDR1 is SEHNR and CDR2 is FQNEAQ in the germline V gene (reference sequence). The CDR3 extends over 13 amino acids. V lost 7 bases to trimming and J lost 3 bases; unmatched junction nucleotides: 6. The CDR3 DNA follows: TGTGCCAGCATTCTGGCGGGGGACTACGAGCAGTACTTC. As protein: CASILAGDYEQYF.

This clone was detected only once. CDR3 DNA sequence: TGTGCCAGCAGCCAAGAGACTAGCGAAGGGGATACGCAGTATTTT. Its protein is CASSQETSEGDTQYF. This chain links TRBV14 with TRBJ2-3, with TRBD2 matching 8 bases. With 0 bases clipped from V and 6 bases from J, the junction kept 5 bases outside the gene matches. The CDR3 extends over 15 amino acids. CDR1 is SGHDN, CDR2 FVKESK, per germline.

The rearrangement joins TRBV11-2 to TRBJ2-7; 7 bases fit TRBD2. The CDR3 length is 12 residues. J lost 9 bases, V lost 1 base, and 3 bases had no gene match. Per the germline V gene, CDR1 is SGHAT and CDR2 is FQNNGV. The CDR3 DNA follows: TGTGCCAGCAGCTTAGGACAGCGGGGGCAGTACTTC. Residues: CASSLGQRGQYF.

The chain uses TRBV10-3 and TRBJ2-1, with 12 nucleotides matching TRBD1. CDR1 is ENHRY and CDR2 is SYGVKD in the germline V gene. The CDR3 has 15 residues. V trimming: 4 bases; J trimming: 9 bases; junction bases outside the gene matches: 7. This chain's CDR3 is CAISGGGQGASEQFF. DNA for the CDR3: TGTGCCATCAGTGGGGGGGGACAGGGGGCCAGTGAGCAGTTCTTC.

The chain combines TRBV14 with TRBJ2-7, with D possibly TRBD1 on 6 matching bases. The CDR3 loop spans 15 amino acids. Trimming removed 3 bases from V and 2 bases from J, with 14 bases in between. Germline lookup yields CDR1 SGHDN and CDR2 FVKESK. The CDR3 nucleotides read TGTGCCAGCAGCCACAACCCTGGACAGCCCTACGAGCAGTACTTC. It specifies CASSHNPGQPYEQYF.

The V call is TRBV5-4, the J call TRBJ2-3, with 7 bases identical to TRBD1. The CDR3 is made up of 14 amino acids. CDR1 and CDR2 (germline): SGHNT, YYREEE (reference sequence). V shed 0 bases, J shed 14 bases, and the junction held 12 bases outside the gene matches. As DNA, the CDR3 is TGTGCCAGCAGCTTGGCCGGGACAGACATCCCGGCGTATTTT. This translates into CASSLAGTDIPAYF.

This chain links TRBV5-6 with TRBJ2-7, with no clear D. The CDR3 is 14 residues long. The V and J ends lost 2 bases and 3 bases respectively, with 12 bases between them. Germline V gives CDR1 SGHDT, CDR2 YYEEEE. The CDR3 nucleotides are TGTGCCAGCAGCTTATCTCGAAGCTACTACGAGCAGTACTTC. Its protein product is CASSLSRSYYEQYF.

This clone was recorded a few times. V and J are TRBV6-6 and TRBJ1-6; TRBD1 agrees at 11 bases. Germline CDR1 reads MNHNY; CDR2 reads SVGAGI (reference sequence). V lost 6 bases, J lost 7 bases, and 8 bases stayed unmatched. The CDR3 loop spans 16 amino acids. This CDR3 is CASRTRTGGMNSPLHF. In DNA form, the CDR3 reads TGTGCCAGCAGAACCCGGACAGGGGGCATGAATTCACCCCTCCACTTT.

The V and J genes are TRBV5-6 and TRBJ2-7; 7 bases are shared with TRBD1. Germline loops: CDR1 SGHDT, CDR2 YYEEEE. Trimming removed 3 bases from V and 0 bases from J; junction bases left unmatched: 3. The CDR3 is 14 amino acids. CDR3 coding DNA: TGTGCCAGCAGCTCCCGGGACAGCTCCTACGAGCAGTACTTC. It specifies CASSSRDSSYEQYF.

V and J are TRBV5-1 and TRBJ1-1, with a tentative D call TRBD1 (5 bases). This CDR3 has 16 amino acids. Trimming took off 0 bases at V and 5 bases at J, with 17 bases between the two ends. Germline CDR1 and CDR2: SGHRS and YFSETQ. CDR3 loop: CASSLDRRGEWTEAFF. CDR3 coding DNA: TGCGCCAGCAGCTTGGACAGGCGGGGTGAGTGGACTGAAGCTTTCTTT.

The V and J genes are TRBV4-1 and TRBJ2-7; TRBD1 is a possible D gene (6 bases). Trimming shortened V by 1 base and J by 6 bases, and 16 bases separated the two germline ends. The CDR3 has 15 residues. The germline V gene has CDR1 MGHRA and CDR2 YSYEKL. CDR3 in amino acids: CASSQGGPGVIEQYF. CDR3 sequence (DNA): TGCGCCAGCAGCCAAGGGGGGCCAGGGGTTATCGAGCAGTACTTC.

The CDR3 protein is CACGLSRGTDTQYF. The CDR3 DNA reads as TGTGCCTGCGGACTGTCTCGGGGGACAGATACGCAGTATTTT. The gene calls are TRBV6-1 and TRBJ2-3; TRBD2 is a possible D gene (6 bases). Germline V CDR1 and CDR2: MNHNS, SASEGT. Trimming removed 11 bases from V and 3 bases from J, with 18 bases in between. CDR3 length: 14 residues.

The rearrangement uses TRBV9 and TRBJ1-4; 9 nucleotides line up with TRBD1. Per the germline V gene, CDR1 is SGDLS and CDR2 is YYNGEE. V gave up 4 bases and J gave up 4 bases; unmatched junction bases: 8. The CDR3 totals 16 residues. CDR3 sequence (DNA): TGTGCCAGCAGCCCGCCGGGACAGGGAGTTAATGAAAAACTGTTTTTT. It translates to CASSPPGQGVNEKLFF.

The CDR3 loop is CASSTQTGTSYEQYF. DNA of the CDR3: TGTGCCAGCAGCACCCAGACCGGGACTAGCTACGAGCAGTACTTC. The chain recombines TRBV7-2 with TRBJ2-7, with 8 bases that match TRBD2. CDR3 length: 15 amino acids. Germline CDR1 and CDR2: SGHTA and FQGNSA. V shed 5 bases, J shed 3 bases, and the junction held 9 bases outside the gene matches.

This chain links TRBV4-2 with TRBJ2-6; D may be TRBD2 (5 bases). The CDR3 runs to 14 residues. V shed 2 bases and J shed 4 bases, with 6 bases lying between them. Germline CDR1 and CDR2: LGHNA and YNFKEQ. CDR3 nucleotides: TGTGCCAGCAGCCAACGGGGAGGGGCCAACGTCCTGACTTTC. Encoded protein: CASSQRGGANVLTF.

This clone was observed a handful of times. The chain combines TRBV6-5 with TRBJ2-7; D perhaps matches TRBD2 (5 bases). CDR1 and CDR2 (germline): MNHEY, SVGAGI. The CDR3 is 15 amino acids. Trimming left V 7 bases short and J 6 bases short, with 22 bases between. CDR3 sequence (DNA): TGTGCCAGCACCTCCCGCCGAGGAGGAACAAGCGAGCAGTACTTC. Translating it yields CASTSRRGGTSEQYF.